This T cell receptor (beta chain) is drawn from a study of T cell repertoires in cytomegalovirus infection. Study-wide results and limits: In two of eight donors, the top clonotype was HLA-C-restricted CMV-specific.

CDR3 length equals 15 residues. The V gene lost 2 bases and the J gene lost 5 bases, with 16 bases spanning the gap. TCRdb re-called the reads with MiXCR, one entry per CDR3 protein. The sample records almost 500,000 distinct CDR3 sequences, roughly 10% being singletons. This clonotype was seen at least ten times. Its antigen is still unknown. Sequencing was performed on PBMCs. The chain uses TRBV12-3 or TRBV12-4 and TRBJ2-7, with D perhaps TRBD1 (5 bases). The TCR originated in a human donor in good health (CMV status not recorded). Some clones in this sample may be carry-over from other donors' samples. The CDR3 is CASSLRGAGPHEQYF. CDR3 in DNA: TGTGCCAGCAGTTTAAGGGGTGCAGGTCCCCACGAGCAGTACTTC.